This TCR beta chain was sequenced during a study of long-term antiretroviral therapy in people with HIV. The study, taken as a whole, reports: The clones with expansion before ART were dominant in the repertoire at all time points.

CDR3 size: 14 residues. V lost 0 bases to trimming and J lost 6 bases, with 12 bases between them. Germline V gives CDR1 SGHKS, CDR2 YYEKEE (reference sequence). Everyone in the study who had HIV was treated in the United States. This clone was seen more than once but under ten times. Its antigen is undetermined. The immunoSEQ assay was v3.0, run at survey level. The data were produced by immunoSEQ multiplex PCR, yet TCRdb's version contains in-frame clones alone and is incomplete. The sample lists 30,000 to 40,000 clones; around 90% were seen once. The V gene is TRBV5-5, the J gene TRBJ1-1; D remains unclear. The receptor comes from a man aged 18 to 35 with HIV. Sequencing used unsorted PBMCs, obtained 1.1 years after starting antiretroviral therapy. CDR3: CASSLEAATAEAFF. In DNA, the CDR3 is TGTGCCAGCAGCTTGGAGGCGGCCACGGCTGAAGCTTTCTTT.